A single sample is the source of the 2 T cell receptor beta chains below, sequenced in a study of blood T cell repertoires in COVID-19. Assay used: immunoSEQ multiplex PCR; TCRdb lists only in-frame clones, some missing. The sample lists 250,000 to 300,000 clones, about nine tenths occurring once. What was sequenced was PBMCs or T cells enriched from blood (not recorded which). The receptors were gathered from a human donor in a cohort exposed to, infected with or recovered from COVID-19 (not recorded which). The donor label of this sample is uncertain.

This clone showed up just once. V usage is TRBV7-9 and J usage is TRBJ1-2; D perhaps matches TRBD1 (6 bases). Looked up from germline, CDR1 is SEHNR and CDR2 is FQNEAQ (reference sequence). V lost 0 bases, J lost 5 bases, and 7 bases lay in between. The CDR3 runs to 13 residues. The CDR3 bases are TGTGCCAGCAGCTTAGCAACAGGGTATGGCTACACCTTC. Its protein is CASSLATGYGYTF.

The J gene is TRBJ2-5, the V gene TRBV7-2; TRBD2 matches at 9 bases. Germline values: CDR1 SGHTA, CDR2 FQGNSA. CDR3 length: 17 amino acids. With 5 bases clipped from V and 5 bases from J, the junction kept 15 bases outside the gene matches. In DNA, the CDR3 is TGTGCCAGCAGCCCACAGGGCGGGGGGGCCTTCGGGGAGACCCAGTACTTC. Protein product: CASSPQGGGAFGETQYF.